This TCR beta chain was obtained from a study of cytomegalovirus exposure and HLA in healthy donors. Study outcomes and limitations: Some TCR beta chains (about 180 of them) were listed as cytomegalovirus-associated. Reportedly, cytomegalovirus status was diagnosed with high sensitivity and specificity. Rarity characterized most TCR sequences, yet some public TCRs appeared in many donors.

The repertoire was sequenced with immunoSEQ multiplex PCR; TCRdb's copy has only in-frame clones and lacks some. The sample consists of roughly 130,000 clones, almost 90% of them appearing once. The 120-subject validation cohort, separate from the roughly 670-subject first cohort, included the donors. Remarks on this clone: Its antigen is still unknown.

The sequenced sample consisted of PBMCs. The sequence came from a man younger than 45 in good health and CMV-seronegative.

CDR3 protein: CSVVRQGDDNEQFF. CDR3 in DNA: TGCAGCGTTGTAAGGCAGGGCGATGACAATGAGCAGTTCTTC. This chain uses TRBV29-1 with TRBJ2-1; the D gene is possibly TRBD1 (5 bases). Germline V gene lookup returns CDR1 SQVTM and CDR2 ANQGSEA. Trimming pared 4 bases from V and 5 bases from J, leaving 15 bases between. CDR3 size: 14 residues.